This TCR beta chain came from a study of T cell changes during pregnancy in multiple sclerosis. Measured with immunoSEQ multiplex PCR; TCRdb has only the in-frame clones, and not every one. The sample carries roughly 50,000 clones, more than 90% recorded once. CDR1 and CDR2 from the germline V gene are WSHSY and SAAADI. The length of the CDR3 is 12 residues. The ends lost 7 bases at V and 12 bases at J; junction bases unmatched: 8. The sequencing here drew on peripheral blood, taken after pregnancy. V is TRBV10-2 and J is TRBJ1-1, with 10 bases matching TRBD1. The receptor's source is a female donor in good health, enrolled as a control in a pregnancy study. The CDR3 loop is CASNDRGRMTFF. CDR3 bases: TGCGCCAGCAATGACAGGGGGCGTATGACTTTCTTT.